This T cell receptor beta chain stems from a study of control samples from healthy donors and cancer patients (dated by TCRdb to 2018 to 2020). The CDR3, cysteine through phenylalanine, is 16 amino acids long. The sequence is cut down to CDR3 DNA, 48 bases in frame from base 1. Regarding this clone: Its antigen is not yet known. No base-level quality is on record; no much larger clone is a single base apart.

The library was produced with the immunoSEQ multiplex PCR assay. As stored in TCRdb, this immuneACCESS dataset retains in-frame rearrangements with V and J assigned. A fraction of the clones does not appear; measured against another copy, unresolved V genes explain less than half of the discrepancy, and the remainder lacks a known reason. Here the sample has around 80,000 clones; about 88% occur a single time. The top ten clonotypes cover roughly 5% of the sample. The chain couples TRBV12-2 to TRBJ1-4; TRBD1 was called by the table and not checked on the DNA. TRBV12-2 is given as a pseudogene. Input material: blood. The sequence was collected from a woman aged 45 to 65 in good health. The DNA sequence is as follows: TGTGCAAGTCGCTCAGGGGCAGGAAAATCTAATGAAAAACTGTTTTTT. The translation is CASRSGAGKSNEKLFF.